This TCR beta chain was captured by sequencing in a study of T cell changes during pregnancy in multiple sclerosis. The CDR3 length is 12 residues. The V gene's germline CDR1 is SQVTM and CDR2 ANQGSEA. V dropped 6 bases and J dropped 6; count of bases not matched to a gene: 6. Measured with immunoSEQ multiplex PCR; TCRdb has only the in-frame clones, and not every one. The sample lists roughly 20,000 clones; about 85% were seen once. This receptor was obtained from a female donor in good health, enrolled as a control in a pregnancy study. The input for sequencing was CD8+ T cells from peripheral blood mononuclear cells, taken after pregnancy. The J gene is TRBJ2-7, the V gene TRBV29-1, with 9 nucleotides matching TRBD1. The CDR3 region has the DNA TGCAGCGTCGACGACAGGGGGGCCGAGCAGTACTTC. Translated, it gives CSVDDRGAEQYF.